The 30 T cell receptor beta chains reported below all come from one sample, sequenced in a study of blood T cell repertoires in COVID-19. TCRdb's table, derived via immunoSEQ multiplex PCR, lists solely in-frame clones and lacks some. This table has some 260,000 clones, around 80% appearing once. The sample comprised PBMCs or T cells enriched from blood (not recorded which). These receptors came from a man under 40 with acute COVID-19.

The chain couples TRBV19 to TRBJ1-5; D is perhaps TRBD1 (5 bases). The CDR3 extends over 16 amino acids. Germline V gives CDR1 LNHDA, CDR2 SQIVND (reference sequence). V lost 3 bases to trimming and J lost 2 bases, with 14 bases between them. CDR3 in DNA: TGTGCCAGTAGTATCTGGCAGGGTGAGCGCAATCAGCCCCAGCATTTT. The encoded protein is CASSIWQGERNQPQHF.

The chain carries TRBV6-2 or TRBV6-3 and TRBJ2-7; the D gene is possibly TRBD2 (6 bases). The length of the CDR3 is 15 residues. The germline gives CDR1 MNHEY, CDR2 SVGEGT. The V end was cut by 6 bases, the J end by 6 bases, with 21 bases between. The chain's CDR3 is CASSPQDPLGGEQYV. The CDR3 region has the DNA TGTGCCAGCAGCCCTCAGGACCCGCTCGGGGGCGAGCAGTACGTC.

This clone was observed a handful of times. The genes are TRBV2 and TRBJ2-1; tentative D call: TRBD1 (5 bases). The germline V gene has CDR1 SNHLY and CDR2 FYNNEI. The CDR3 loop spans 13 amino acids. V was shortened by 11 bases and J by 9 bases, with 20 bases between the two germline ends. The CDR3 sequence is CAGSYSYQGEQFF. In DNA, the CDR3 is TGTGCCGGATCTTACTCCTACCAGGGTGAGCAGTTCTTC.

This clone showed up just once. V gene TRBV5-3 combines with J gene TRBJ2-7; D is undetermined. TRBV5-3 is flagged as an ORF with uncertain function. Trimming left V 0 bases short and J 0 bases short, with 10 bases between. CDR3 length: 15 residues. CDR3 nucleotide sequence: TGTGCCAGAAGCTTGGCTAGAGCCAGCTCCTACGAGCAGTACGTC. Translated: CARSLARASSYEQYV.

This chain uses TRBV19 with TRBJ2-5, with 10 bases fitting TRBD1. Germline CDR1 and CDR2: LNHDA and SQIVND (reference sequence). V shed 2 bases, J shed 5 bases, and the junction held 8 bases outside the gene matches. The CDR3 loop spans 16 amino acids. The CDR3 DNA reads TGTGCCAGTAGTATACGCGGGACAGGGGTTGGCGAGACCCAGTACTTC. Translating it yields CASSIRGTGVGETQYF.

This clone was detected once. This chain connects TRBV24-1 to TRBJ2-5; TRBD1 matches at 8 bases. The ends lost 3 bases at V and 5 bases at J; junction bases unmatched: 7. Germline V gene data show CDR1 as KGHDR and CDR2 as SFDVKD. The CDR3 runs to 15 residues. DNA for the CDR3: TGTGCCACCAGTGATCCCGGACAGGGAATTGAGACCCAGTACTTC. Translation: CATSDPGQGIETQYF.

The chain employs TRBV28 and TRBJ1-2; D ambiguous. Germline V lookup: CDR1 MDHEN, CDR2 SYDVKM. This CDR3 spans 12 amino acids. The V end was cut by 7 bases, the J end by 8 bases, with 14 bases between. The CDR3 bases are TGTGCCAGCAAATATGGAGGTGGCGGCTACACCTTC. The encoded protein is CASKYGGGGYTF.

The chain couples TRBV5-1 to TRBJ1-2, with TRBD1 identical over 7 bases. CDR3 length: 13 residues. CDR1 is SGHRS, CDR2 YFSETQ, per germline. The trim removed 8 bases at V and 8 bases at J, leaving 12 bases unmatched. CDR3 region: CASYTSDREGYTF. In DNA, the CDR3 is TGCGCCAGTTATACCAGCGACAGGGAGGGCTACACCTTC.

There are many counts of this clone. This chain links TRBV6-1 with TRBJ2-6; D is perhaps TRBD1 (6 bases). CDR3 length: 15 residues. Germline CDR1 MNHNS, CDR2 SASEGT. The V gene lost 1 base and the J gene lost 4 bases, with 8 bases spanning the gap. CDR3 loop: CASSEVTGGANVLTF. The CDR3 DNA reads as TGTGCCAGCAGTGAAGTTACAGGGGGGGCCAACGTCCTGACTTTC.

The chain employs TRBV3-1 (or the pseudogene TRBV3-2) and TRBJ2-2; 7 nucleotides agree with TRBD1. V was clipped by 6 bases and J by 0 bases; unmatched bases: 7. Germline values: CDR1 LGHDT, CDR2 YNNKEL (reference sequence). The CDR3 consists of 16 residues. In DNA, the CDR3 is TGTGCCAGCAGATCCAGGGGGACCGCGAACACCGGGGAGCTGTTTTTT. Its translation: CASRSRGTANTGELFF.

The gene calls are TRBV19 and TRBJ1-2, with TRBD1 matching 7 bases. Looked up from germline, CDR1 is LNHDA and CDR2 is SQIVND (reference sequence). The CDR3 contains 16 residues. V lost 3 bases, J lost 1 base, and 8 bases stayed unmatched. The CDR3 region is CASSMSGGQLNYGYTF. CDR3 DNA sequence: TGTGCCAGTAGTATGTCAGGGGGACAACTTAACTATGGCTACACCTTC.

The rearrangement uses TRBV7-9 and TRBJ2-3; D remains ambiguous. The V gene lost 0 bases and the J gene lost 5 bases, with 3 bases spanning the gap. Germline V gene data show CDR1 as SEHNR and CDR2 as FQNEAQ (reference sequence). The CDR3 contains 12 residues. CDR3 amino acids: CASSLARDTQYF. As DNA, the CDR3 is TGTGCCAGCAGCTTAGCCAGAGATACGCAGTATTTT.

The chain couples TRBV18 to TRBJ2-6; 12 positions agree with TRBD2. The CDR3 has 18 residues. V lost 2 bases and J lost 1; bases outside the gene matches: 3. Germline V gene sequence: CDR1 KGHSH, CDR2 LQKENI. The CDR3 DNA is TGTGCCAGCTCACCAGGTCTAGCGGGAGGGTCTGGGGCCAACGTCCTGACTTTC. Translating gives CASSPGLAGGSGANVLTF.

This chain links TRBV12-3 or TRBV12-4 with TRBJ1-6; D is ambiguous. The CDR3 has 13 residues. V lost 6 bases to trimming and J lost 6 bases, with 9 bases between them. The DNA for the CDR3 is TGTGCCAGCAGCCAGGCCAGTAATTCACCCCTCCACTTT. This encodes CASSQASNSPLHF.

The chain couples TRBV28 to TRBJ1-1, with D perhaps TRBD1 (6 bases). Deletions cut 4 bases from V and 5 bases from J, with 17 bases between. The CDR3 runs 15 residues. CDR1 and CDR2 from the germline V gene are MDHEN and SYDVKM. CDR3 amino acids: CASSSPAGAHTEAFF. The CDR3 DNA reads TGTGCCAGCAGTTCCCCCGCGGGGGCGCATACTGAAGCTTTCTTT.

The gene calls are TRBV6-5 and TRBJ1-2; 8 positions agree with TRBD1. V gave up 5 bases and J gave up 3 bases; unmatched junction bases: 5. Germline values: CDR1 MNHEY, CDR2 SVGAGI. The CDR3 extends over 14 amino acids. The CDR3 region has the DNA TGTGCCAGCAGTCTCAGGGGGCCTGACTATGGCTACACCTTC. As protein: CASSLRGPDYGYTF.

This clone appeared once. The chain recombines TRBV28 with TRBJ2-7; TRBD1 is a possible D gene (6 bases). The germline CDR1 and CDR2 sequences are MDHEN and SYDVKM. V was cut by 6 bases and J by 0 bases, with 15 bases left in between. The CDR3 spans 15 residues. CDR3 sequence: CASRKDRTSSYEQYV. The CDR3 bases are TGTGCCAGCAGAAAAGACAGGACCAGCTCCTACGAGCAGTACGTC.

This clone was detected only once. The chain links TRBV10-2 to TRBJ1-2; D uncertain. CDR3 size: 17 residues. Germline CDR1 WSHSY, CDR2 SAAADI. Trimming cost V 3 bases and J 1 base, with 18 bases left between them. This CDR3 is CASSDPPPDNINYGYTF. The CDR3 DNA reads as TGCGCCAGCAGTGACCCTCCCCCAGACAACATTAACTATGGCTACACCTTC.

The V gene is TRBV19, the J gene TRBJ2-1; 7 bases fit TRBD2. The CDR3 is made up of 13 amino acids. Germline V CDR1 and CDR2: LNHDA, SQIVND (reference sequence). V lost 5 bases, J lost 9 bases, and 7 bases stayed unmatched. The CDR3 nucleotides read TGTGCCAGTAGTTCGTGGGAGGGAAGTGAGCAGTTCTTC. Its translation is CASSSWEGSEQFF. The variable domain in full, with the rest retrieved from reference TRBV19 and TRBJ2-1, is DGGITQSPKYLFRKEGQNVTLSCEQNLNHDAMYWYRQDPGQGLRLIYYSQIVNDFQKGDIAEGYSVSREKKESFPLTVTSAQKNPTAFYLCASSSWEGSEQFFGPGTRLTVL.

This rearrangement joins TRBV6-5 to TRBJ1-2; D unresolved. Germline CDR1 is MNHEY and CDR2 is SVGAGI. The CDR3 has 16 residues. Trimming left V 0 bases short and J 5 bases short, with 16 bases between. The CDR3 here is CASSYSSSGSGYGYTF. CDR3 bases: TGTGCCAGCAGTTACTCGAGTTCGGGGTCGGGGTATGGCTACACCTTC.

Points on this clone: Sequence at one end of the junction differs from germline and may be a read error. The rearrangement uses TRBV5-1 and TRBJ2-3; D may be TRBD2 (6 bases). This CDR3 is built from 15 residues. Germline CDR1 and CDR2: SGHRS and YFSETQ. CDR3 region: CASSLLGTSTDTQYF. In nucleotides, the CDR3 is TGTGCCAGCAGCTTATTAGGGACTTCGACAGATACGCAGTATTTT.

The chain couples TRBV7-8 to TRBJ1-4; TRBD1 matches 7 bases. The CDR3 runs 17 residues. Germline V lookup: CDR1 SGHVS, CDR2 FQNEAQ. The ends lost 2 bases at V and 0 bases at J; junction bases unmatched: 6. CDR3 sequence (DNA): TGTGCCAGCAGCTTAAGACAGGGAGTCGCAACTAATGAAAAACTGTTTTTT. It encodes CASSLRQGVATNEKLFF.

V and J are TRBV3-1 (or the pseudogene TRBV3-2) and TRBJ2-2; maybe TRBD2 (6 bases). V lost 4 bases and J 6 bases, leaving 15 bases between the germline ends. Per the germline V gene, CDR1 is LGHDT and CDR2 is YNNKEL (reference sequence). The CDR3 sequence is 15 residues long. CDR3 nucleotides: TGTGCCAGCAGCCCTGGACTATCTCGGGCCGGGGAGCTGTTTTTT. This encodes CASSPGLSRAGELFF.

The CDR3, as DNA: TGTGCCAGCAGCTTCCAGACAGGGATGAGCGAAAAACTGTTTTTT. Encoded protein: CASSFQTGMSEKLFF. The chain uses TRBV7-9 and TRBJ1-4, with 7 bases matching TRBD1. The V and J ends lost 3 bases and 8 bases, in that order; junction bases with no gene match: 9. The CDR3 runs 15 residues. CDR1 is SEHNR, CDR2 FQNEAQ, per germline (reference sequence).

This chain joins TRBV6-2 or TRBV6-3 and TRBJ1-6, with 9 positions matching TRBD1. This CDR3 contains 16 residues. With 4 bases clipped from V and 6 bases from J, the junction kept 7 bases outside the gene matches. Germline V gene sequence: CDR1 MNHEY, CDR2 SVGEGT. CDR3 loop: CASSSTGTGSNSPLHF. The CDR3 nucleotides are TGTGCCAGCAGTTCCACGGGGACAGGGAGTAATTCACCCCTCCACTTT.

This chain uses TRBV2 with TRBJ1-2; 8 nucleotides agree with TRBD1. CDR1 and CDR2 from the germline V gene are SNHLY and FYNNEI. CDR3 length equals 12 residues. Trimming at V came to 8 bases and at J to 6 bases, leaving 5 bases not matched to a gene. The CDR3 reads CASVQGENGYTF. The CDR3 DNA reads as TGTGCCAGCGTACAGGGGGAGAATGGCTACACCTTC.

This clone appeared a few times. The V and J genes are TRBV15 and TRBJ1-5; possibly TRBD1 for D (5 bases). The CDR3 is made up of 17 amino acids. Looked up from germline, CDR1 is LNHNV and CDR2 is YYDKDF (reference sequence). V lost 3 bases, J lost 7 bases, and 22 bases lay in between. The CDR3 sequence is CATSSAKLGGNGQPQHF. The CDR3 bases are TGTGCCACCAGCAGCGCGAAGCTGGGGGGTAATGGGCAGCCCCAGCATTTT.

J is TRBJ1-1 and V is TRBV7-3; possible D gene TRBD1, 6 bases. The CDR3 contains 13 residues. V was cut by 5 bases and J by 1 base, with 8 bases left in between. Germline CDR1 reads SGHTA; CDR2 reads FQGTGA. CDR3 nucleotide sequence: TGTGCCAGCAGCGTGGGACAGAACACTGAAGCTTTCTTT. Translation gives CASSVGQNTEAFF.

V usage is TRBV6-1 and J usage is TRBJ1-6; 8 nucleotides agree with TRBD1. Germline trimming cut 2 bases from V and 2 bases from J; bases unmatched to any gene: 14. This CDR3 is 20 amino acids long. The V gene's germline CDR1 is MNHNS and CDR2 SASEGT. The CDR3 sequence: CASSEFAGGHEAPYNSPLHF. In DNA form, the CDR3 reads TGTGCCAGCAGTGAATTTGCAGGGGGCCACGAGGCGCCCTATAATTCACCCCTCCACTTT.

This clone came up a few times. CDR3 region: CASSLGHQGEKLFF. CDR3 in DNA: TGTGCCAGCAGTTTAGGGCATCAGGGGGAAAAACTGTTTTTT. The J gene is TRBJ1-4, the V gene TRBV27, with D tentatively TRBD1 (6 bases). In germline, CDR1 is MNHEY, CDR2 SMNVEV (reference sequence). The CDR3 consists of 14 residues. With 2 bases removed from V and 8 bases from J, the gap between germline ends came to 12 bases.